The next 26 T cell receptor beta chains were all read from a single sample in a study of cytomegalovirus exposure and HLA in healthy donors. Sequenced by immunoSEQ multiplex PCR; TCRdb stores in-frame clones only, minus some. The table has 55,000 to 65,000 clones, 75% to 95% seen once; the top ten hold about 2.9%. Sequencing used PBMCs. These receptor sequences come from a man younger than 35 in good health and CMV-seronegative.

This chain joins TRBV7-2 and TRBJ1-4; no clear D. The V gene lost 3 bases and the J gene lost 1 base, with 6 bases spanning the gap. The CDR3 is 14 amino acids. Germline CDR1 SGHTA, CDR2 FQGNSA. CDR3 protein: CASSLRRTNEKLFF. CDR3 nucleotide sequence: TGTGCCAGCAGCTTGCGGAGAACTAATGAAAAACTGTTTTTT. Filled out from reference TRBV7-2 and TRBJ1-4, the complete variable domain reads GAGVSQSPSNKVTEKGKDVELRCDPISGHTALYWYRQSLGQGLEFLIYFQGNSAPDKSGLPSDRFSAERTGGSVSTLTIQRTQQEDSAVYLCASSLRRTNEKLFFGSGTQLSVL.

The chain joins TRBV14 to TRBJ1-2, with TRBD1 identical over 7 bases. Looked up from germline, CDR1 is SGHDN and CDR2 is FVKESK. V was clipped by 4 bases and J by 7 bases; unmatched bases: 6. The CDR3 totals 13 residues. CDR3 region: CASSPQGVRGYTF. The CDR3 DNA reads as TGTGCCAGCAGCCCGCAGGGGGTTCGTGGCTACACCTTC.

The genes are TRBV18 and TRBJ2-5; TRBD1 agrees at 7 bases. The ends lost 2 bases at V and 3 bases at J; junction bases unmatched: 15. CDR3 length equals 18 residues. CDR1 KGHSH and CDR2 LQKENI come from the germline V gene. The DNA for the CDR3 is TGTGCCAGCTCACCAATTTCGAGCAGGGGGTCTACTAAAGAGACCCAGTACTTC. This gives the protein CASSPISSRGSTKETQYF.

This chain links TRBV7-9 with TRBJ2-1; a weak D match, TRBD1 (8 bases). Germline-derived CDR1 and CDR2 are SEHNR and FQNEAQ (reference sequence). The CDR3 covers 17 residues. Trimming pared 5 bases from V and 2 bases from J, leaving 19 bases between. The CDR3 reads CASSLTGGGFTYNEQFF. The DNA of the CDR3 is TGTGCCAGCAGCCTTACAGGGGGAGGGTTTACCTACAATGAGCAGTTCTTC.

This chain connects TRBV7-9 to TRBJ2-7; TRBD2 aligns across 11 bases. Unmatched junction bases numbered 12, after V lost 2 bases and J lost 9 bases. Germline V gene sequence: CDR1 SEHNR, CDR2 FQNEAQ (reference sequence). The CDR3 loop spans 16 amino acids. CDR3 protein: CASSLISGTSGTRQYF. In DNA, the CDR3 is TGTGCCAGCAGCTTAATCTCCGGGACTAGCGGCACAAGGCAGTACTTC.

The chain couples TRBV19 to TRBJ2-7, with TRBD2 identical over 8 bases. Germline CDR1 is LNHDA and CDR2 is SQIVND (reference sequence). Trimming at V came to 7 bases and at J to 2 bases, leaving 10 bases not matched to a gene. The CDR3 spans 15 residues. CDR3: CASNGNGTRAYEQYF. Here the CDR3 DNA reads TGTGCCAGTAACGGGAACGGGACTAGAGCCTACGAGCAGTACTTC.

The V call is TRBV18, the J call TRBJ1-2, with 7 bases identical to TRBD1. The CDR3 runs to 17 residues. The germline V gene encodes CDR1 KGHSH and CDR2 LQKENI. Unmatched junction bases numbered 18, after V lost 4 bases and J lost 7 bases. The CDR3 sequence is CASSQAGTAVGSSGYTF. Here the CDR3 DNA reads TGTGCCAGCTCACAGGCCGGGACAGCCGTAGGTTCGTCTGGCTACACCTTC.

The chain couples TRBV6-5 to TRBJ1-1; 7 bases align to TRBD1. This CDR3 comprises 15 residues. The trim removed 2 bases at V and 0 bases at J, leaving 3 bases unmatched. Per germline, CDR1 MNHEY and CDR2 SVGAGI. CDR3 residues: CASSYRDSLNTEAFF. The CDR3 region has the DNA TGTGCCAGCAGTTACCGGGACAGCTTGAACACTGAAGCTTTCTTT.

CDR3 protein: CASSDGQGSTDTQYF. DNA for the CDR3: TGTGCCAGCAGTGACGGACAGGGCAGCACAGATACGCAGTATTTT. The chain couples TRBV6-4 to TRBJ2-3; TRBD1 agrees at 8 bases. Trimming took 2 bases from V and 0 from J; bases not matched to a gene: 1. Germline V lookup: CDR1 MRHNA, CDR2 SNTAGT. This CDR3 has 15 amino acids.

This rearrangement joins TRBV2 to TRBJ2-7; no firm D call. Trimming cost V 7 bases and J 2 bases, with 15 bases left between them. Germline loops: CDR1 SNHLY, CDR2 FYNNEI. This CDR3 spans 14 amino acids. The CDR3 DNA sequence: TGTGCCAGCACTCTGCGGTCAGCCACCTACGAGCAGTACTTC. This sequence encodes CASTLRSATYEQYF.

The V gene is TRBV4-2, the J gene TRBJ1-5; TRBD1 agrees at 7 bases. This CDR3 contains 18 residues. J was trimmed by 0 bases and V by 0 bases; bases with no gene match: 8. CDR1 is LGHNA and CDR2 is YNFKEQ in the germline V gene. The CDR3 DNA sequence: TGTGCCAGCAGCCAAGAAAAGGGGACAGATAATAGCAATCAGCCCCAGCATTTT. Translated, it gives CASSQEKGTDNSNQPQHF.

V and J are TRBV25-1 and TRBJ1-1, with 10 bases aligning to TRBD1. The CDR3 is 14 amino acids. CDR1 is MGHDK, CDR2 SYGVNS, per germline. J lost 3 bases, V lost 3 bases, and 1 base had no gene match. CDR3 DNA: TGTGCCAGCAGTGACGGACAGGGGGACACTGAAGCTTTCTTT. Translation gives CASSDGQGDTEAFF.

This rearrangement joins TRBV9 to TRBJ2-5; D perhaps matches TRBD1 (6 bases). Trimming cost V 1 base and J 1 base, with 11 bases left between them. The CDR3 runs to 15 residues. Germline V gene sequence: CDR1 SGDLS, CDR2 YYNGEE. The CDR3 region has the DNA TGTGCCAGCAGCGTATTCGGCAGGGGCCAAGAGACCCAGTACTTC. Translated, it gives CASSVFGRGQETQYF.

This chain joins TRBV7-3 and TRBJ1-5; weak D call: TRBD1 (6 bases). The CDR3 has 14 residues. Germline lookup yields CDR1 SGHTA and CDR2 FQGTGA. V was trimmed by 5 bases and J by 5 bases, leaving 13 bases between them. Written as DNA, the CDR3 is TGTGCCAGCAGCCAAGGGGGGGTTGATCAGCCCCAGCATTTT. Protein: CASSQGGVDQPQHF.

The chain carries TRBV10-3 and TRBJ1-5; D uncertain. The CDR3 extends over 13 amino acids. Germline CDR1 reads ENHRY; CDR2 reads SYGVKD. With 0 bases removed from V and 5 bases from J, the gap between germline ends came to 5 bases. The chain's CDR3 is CAISESIDQPQHF. For the CDR3, the DNA is TGTGCCATCAGTGAGTCCATTGATCAGCCCCAGCATTTT.

V usage is TRBV7-3 and J usage is TRBJ2-7; 8 bases agree with TRBD1. Germline values: CDR1 SGHTA, CDR2 FQGTGA. This CDR3 is 17 amino acids long. The ends lost 0 bases at V and 2 bases at J; junction bases unmatched: 9. The CDR3 DNA sequence: TGTGCCAGCAGCTTAACCGGAGGGACAGGATTTGCCTACGAGCAGTACTTC. Translating gives CASSLTGGTGFAYEQYF.

The chain has TRBV10-1 and TRBJ1-3; the D gene is possibly TRBD1 (5 bases). Trimming stripped 7 bases from V and 3 bases from J, with 16 bases between. This CDR3 is built from 15 residues. CDR1 and CDR2 from the germline V gene are WNHNN and SYGVQD (reference sequence). DNA for the CDR3: TGCGCCAGCACCCCAGGGTACGGTTTTGGAAACACCATATATTTT. Protein product: CASTPGYGFGNTIYF.

V usage is TRBV5-4 and J usage is TRBJ2-7; 7 bases map to TRBD2. Germline values: CDR1 SGHNT, CDR2 YYREEE (reference sequence). The CDR3 spans 13 residues. V was clipped by 3 bases and J by 5 bases; unmatched bases: 5. In DNA form, the CDR3 reads TGTGCCAGCAGCTCGCGGGAGACGAACGAGCAGTACTTC. This sequence encodes CASSSRETNEQYF.

In its sample, this clone was seen once. In nucleotides, the CDR3 is TGCGCCAGCCGGGTTGGACAGAAAGCCTATGGCTACACCTTC. Translation: CASRVGQKAYGYTF. The J gene is TRBJ1-2, the V gene TRBV5-1, with D perhaps matching TRBD1 (6 bases). The CDR3 has 14 amino acids. V was pared by 7 bases and J by 4 bases, with 17 bases between. CDR1 is SGHRS, CDR2 YFSETQ, per germline.

The chain recombines TRBV21-1 with TRBJ2-7; the DNA was not used to check the table's D call, TRBD1. TRBV21-1 is marked as a pseudogene. This CDR3 comprises 13 residues. Written as DNA, the CDR3 is TGTGCCAGCAGCAAAGGGCAGACCTACGAGCAGTACTTC. Translating gives CASSKGQTYEQYF.

J is TRBJ1-5 and V is TRBV19, with no clear D. With 5 bases removed from V and 3 bases from J, the gap between germline ends came to 5 bases. In germline, CDR1 is LNHDA, CDR2 SQIVND (reference sequence). The CDR3 runs to 12 residues. In DNA, the CDR3 is TGTGCCAGTAGTCCTTACAATCAGCCCCAGCATTTT. This gives the protein CASSPYNQPQHF.

DNA for the CDR3: TGTGCCAGCAGTACCCAGGGGGCCTACAATGAGCAGTTCTTC. Amino acid sequence: CASSTQGAYNEQFF. V is TRBV6-5 and J is TRBJ2-1; 7 bases match TRBD1. With V trimmed by 5 bases and J by 2 bases, 3 bases remained unmatched. Germline lookup yields CDR1 MNHEY and CDR2 SVGAGI. CDR3 length equals 14 residues.

V gene TRBV5-4 combines with J gene TRBJ1-2; 7 nucleotides agree with TRBD1. V shed 0 bases, J shed 5 bases, and the junction held 4 bases outside the gene matches. This CDR3 comprises 14 residues. The V gene's germline CDR1 is SGHNT and CDR2 YYREEE (reference sequence). As DNA, the CDR3 is TGTGCCAGCAGCTTGGGGGGACAGCCATATGGCTACACCTTC. This translates into CASSLGGQPYGYTF.

The rearrangement uses TRBV10-1 and TRBJ1-1; TRBD1 is a possible D gene (5 bases). The CDR3 has 15 residues. Germline-derived CDR1 and CDR2 are WNHNN and SYGVQD (reference sequence). V was clipped by 2 bases and J by 6 bases, with 16 bases between them. The CDR3 loop is CASSEIGGVMAEAFF. The DNA for the CDR3 is TGCGCCAGCAGTGAGATCGGAGGGGTGATGGCTGAAGCTTTCTTT.

The chain carries TRBV18 and TRBJ1-2, with 8 bases matching TRBD1. V lost 3 bases, J lost 1 base, and 10 bases stayed unmatched. Per the germline V gene, CDR1 is KGHSH and CDR2 is LQKENI. The CDR3 consists of 17 residues. CDR3 nucleotide sequence: TGTGCCAGCTCACCCCTACAGACAGGGGTGTTTAACTATGGCTACACCTTC. Translation: CASSPLQTGVFNYGYTF.

The rearrangement joins TRBV5-1 to TRBJ2-1; 13 bases fit TRBD2. V trimming: 5 bases; J trimming: 6 bases; junction bases outside the gene matches: 11. The CDR3 loop spans 17 amino acids. Germline loops: CDR1 SGHRS, CDR2 YFSETQ. CDR3: CASRWTSGSPGGNEQFF. CDR3 DNA: TGCGCCAGCAGGTGGACTAGCGGGAGCCCAGGGGGCAATGAGCAGTTCTTC.